These 32 T cell receptor beta chains came from one sample sequenced in a study of blood T cell repertoires in COVID-19. Measured with immunoSEQ multiplex PCR; TCRdb has only the in-frame clones, and not every one. The profile shows approximately 200,000 clones, around nine tenths of them singletons. Sequenced sample: peripheral blood. The receptors were sampled from a man between 60 and 75 years old who had recovered from COVID-19.

The V call is TRBV6-5, the J call TRBJ2-4, with a tentative D call TRBD1 (7 bases). The ends were cut back, 4 bases at V and 7 bases at J, with 11 bases in the middle. This CDR3 has 13 residues. Germline V gene sequence: CDR1 MNHEY, CDR2 SVGAGI. DNA for the CDR3: TGTGCCAGCAGTTTAGCAGGGGGGAACATTCAGTACTTC. This translates into CASSLAGGNIQYF.

The J gene is TRBJ2-1, the V gene TRBV19; perhaps TRBD1 as D (6 bases). The germline gives CDR1 LNHDA, CDR2 SQIVND (reference sequence). Trimming pared 7 bases from V and 10 bases from J, leaving 17 bases between. The CDR3 extends over 13 amino acids. CDR3 residues: CASTGQRFGEQFF. CDR3 nucleotides: TGTGCCAGTACCGGACAGCGTTTTGGGGAGCAGTTCTTC.

The gene calls are TRBV30 and TRBJ1-1, with no clear D. V lost 4 bases and J lost 1, with 7 bases in between. CDR1 is GTSNPN and CDR2 is SVGIG in the germline V gene (reference sequence). The CDR3 contains 12 residues. As DNA, the CDR3 is TGTGCCTGGACTACGGGGAACACTGAAGCTTTCTTT. As protein: CAWTTGNTEAFF.

This clone came up many times. V usage is TRBV19 and J usage is TRBJ1-2; 8 nucleotides agree with TRBD1. J was trimmed by 8 bases and V by 3 bases; bases with no gene match: 5. This CDR3 region has 13 residues. Germline values: CDR1 LNHDA, CDR2 SQIVND (reference sequence). The CDR3 here is CASSIDRGRGYTF. CDR3 DNA sequence: TGTGCCAGTAGTATCGACAGGGGAAGGGGCTACACCTTC.

The chain couples TRBV19 to TRBJ2-7; 9 nucleotides align to TRBD1. The CDR3 contains 15 residues. The V gene's germline CDR1 is LNHDA and CDR2 SQIVND (reference sequence). Germline trimming cut 5 bases from V and 2 bases from J; bases unmatched to any gene: 7. In DNA form, the CDR3 reads TGTGCCAGTAGTCAAGGACAGGGGAGACCCTACGAGCAGTACTTC. Translation gives CASSQGQGRPYEQYF.

The chain uses TRBV19 and TRBJ1-1; TRBD1 might be the D (6 bases). The V gene lost 1 base and the J gene lost 5 bases, with 14 bases spanning the gap. Germline V CDR1 and CDR2: LNHDA, SQIVND (reference sequence). The CDR3 loop spans 15 amino acids. CDR3 in amino acids: CASSIGRQQGTEAFF. CDR3 nucleotide sequence: TGTGCCAGTAGTATAGGGCGGCAGCAGGGGACTGAAGCTTTCTTT.

This clone was recorded only once. V gene TRBV11-3 combines with J gene TRBJ2-1, with D perhaps matching TRBD1 (5 bases). The V and J ends lost 3 bases and 4 bases respectively, with 10 bases between them. Germline V lookup: CDR1 SGHNT, CDR2 YENEEA. The CDR3 covers 14 residues. The CDR3: CASSFATGYNEQFF. For the CDR3, the DNA is TGTGCCAGCAGCTTTGCTACAGGTTACAATGAGCAGTTCTTC.

The chain couples TRBV9 to TRBJ2-1, with 7 nucleotides matching TRBD2. The CDR3 is 17 residues long. Trimming took 0 bases from V and 7 from J; bases not matched to a gene: 13. The V gene's germline CDR1 is SGDLS and CDR2 YYNGEE. The CDR3 protein is CASSVGSSGKSRNEQFF. CDR3 nucleotides: TGTGCCAGCAGCGTAGGGAGCAGCGGGAAGTCAAGGAATGAGCAGTTCTTC.

The chain links TRBV29-1 to TRBJ2-3; 10 positions match TRBD1. Trimming cost V 1 base and J 5 bases; bases outside gene matches: 9. The CDR3 is made up of 16 amino acids. Germline assignment: CDR1 SQVTM and CDR2 ANQGSEA. The CDR3 reads CSVEGGQGKFGDTQYF. The CDR3 nucleotides read TGCAGCGTTGAAGGGGGACAGGGGAAATTTGGAGATACGCAGTATTTT.

This chain links TRBV6-5 with TRBJ2-3; 8 positions agree with TRBD1. Per the germline V gene, CDR1 is MNHEY and CDR2 is SVGAGI. The CDR3 runs to 15 residues. J gave up 1 base and V 3 bases, and 3 bases lay outside the gene matches. This CDR3 reads CASSYTTGGTDTQYF. The CDR3 nucleotides read TGTGCCAGCAGTTATACGACAGGGGGCACAGATACGCAGTATTTT.

The rearrangement links TRBV2 to TRBJ2-2, with D unclear. The CDR3 is made up of 15 amino acids. Trimming took off 4 bases at V and 3 bases at J, with 12 bases between the two ends. In germline, CDR1 is SNHLY, CDR2 FYNNEI. The CDR3 sequence is CASSGETPDTGELFF. DNA of the CDR3: TGTGCCAGCAGTGGTGAGACACCTGACACCGGGGAGCTGTTTTTT. The complete variable domain, with remaining parts taken from reference TRBV2 and TRBJ2-2, reads EPEVTQTPSHQVTQMGQEVILRCVPISNHLYFYWYRQILGQKVEFLVSFYNNEISEKSEIFDDQFSVERPDGSNFTLKIRSTKLEDSAMYFCASSGETPDTGELFFGEGSRLTVL.

The CDR3: CSVATGFQPQHF. The CDR3 region has the DNA TGCAGCGTAGCCACAGGGTTCCAGCCCCAGCATTTT. The chain recombines TRBV29-1 with TRBJ1-5; D is possibly TRBD1 (6 bases). CDR3 length equals 12 residues. Trimming pared 6 bases from V and 7 bases from J, leaving 13 bases between. Germline V gene lookup returns CDR1 SQVTM and CDR2 ANQGSEA.

The chain employs TRBV10-1 and TRBJ1-4; D is possibly TRBD1 (6 bases). This CDR3 has 13 residues. CDR1 is WNHNN, CDR2 SYGVQD, per germline (reference sequence). V was cut by 8 bases and J by 10 bases, with 17 bases left in between. CDR3 in amino acids: CASLWGGRGKLFF. CDR3 DNA: TGCGCCAGCCTATGGGGGGGCCGGGGAAAACTGTTTTTT.

V usage is TRBV7-5 and J usage is TRBJ2-1; the D call TRBD2 from the table was never checked on the DNA. TRBV7-5 is reported as a pseudogene. CDR3 length: 15 amino acids. The CDR3 protein is CVRSSPEASYNEQFF. The CDR3 bases are TGTGTCAGAAGCTCCCCTGAGGCCTCCTACAATGAGCAGTTCTTC.

CDR3 protein: CASSTGGVGQPQHF. Written as DNA, the CDR3 is TGTGCCAGCTCCACAGGGGGAGTAGGGCAGCCCCAGCATTTT. The chain combines TRBV18 with TRBJ1-5; 8 bases are shared with TRBD1. V shed 6 bases and J 7 bases; nucleotides not matched to a gene: 8. CDR1 is KGHSH, CDR2 LQKENI, per germline. This CDR3 is built from 14 residues.

This clone came up once. The rearrangement joins TRBV6-6 to TRBJ2-7; tentative D call: TRBD2 (5 bases). The CDR3 spans 13 residues. In germline, CDR1 is MNHNY, CDR2 SVGAGI (reference sequence). Trimming left V 7 bases short and J 3 bases short, with 13 bases between. This CDR3 is CASTPDWIYEQYF. In nucleotides, the CDR3 is TGTGCCAGCACCCCGGACTGGATCTACGAGCAGTACTTC.

In this sample, this clone turned up once. The chain is built from TRBV10-3 and TRBJ2-1; D is unclear. There are 16 residues in the CDR3. Germline loops: CDR1 ENHRY, CDR2 SYGVKD. Trimming pared 0 bases from V and 0 bases from J, leaving 9 bases between. The CDR3 loop is CAISESRESSYNEQFF. The CDR3 DNA follows: TGTGCCATCAGTGAGTCGCGAGAAAGCTCCTACAATGAGCAGTTCTTC.

The chain has TRBV3-1 (or the pseudogene TRBV3-2) and TRBJ2-1; 8 bases fit TRBD1. The CDR3 has 15 residues. The V and J ends lost 5 bases and 3 bases, in that order; junction bases with no gene match: 6. Germline V CDR1 and CDR2: LGHDT, YNNKEL (reference sequence). The CDR3 spells CASSSPGQGYNEQFF. The CDR3 DNA reads TGTGCCAGCAGCTCTCCCGGACAGGGCTACAATGAGCAGTTCTTC.

The rearrangement uses TRBV19 and TRBJ1-2; unclear D gene. This CDR3 is 17 amino acids long. V was shortened by 0 bases and J by 3 bases, with 17 bases between the two germline ends. Germline CDR1 is LNHDA and CDR2 is SQIVND (reference sequence). The DNA of the CDR3 is TGTGCCAGTAGTATAGACGACTCCCTCGGTGCGTACTATGGCTACACCTTC. It codes for CASSIDDSLGAYYGYTF.

The CDR3 reads CAISEPGAGPNTEAFF. The CDR3 DNA reads as TGTGCCATCAGTGAGCCCGGCGCGGGCCCGAACACTGAAGCTTTCTTT. V is TRBV10-3 and J is TRBJ1-1; D is ambiguous. The V and J ends lost 2 bases and 1 base respectively, with 14 bases between them. This CDR3 is 16 amino acids long. Germline CDR1 and CDR2: ENHRY and SYGVKD.

This chain joins TRBV7-9 and TRBJ2-7, with 7 positions matching TRBD2. The CDR3 runs to 14 residues. V dropped 3 bases and J dropped 2; count of bases not matched to a gene: 4. Germline CDR1 is SEHNR and CDR2 is FQNEAQ (reference sequence). The CDR3 DNA reads TGTGCCAGCAGCTTCCCGCGGGAGACCTACGAGCAGTACTTC. It yields the protein CASSFPRETYEQYF.

This chain's CDR3 is CAISLGGLALETQYF. CDR3 sequence (DNA): TGTGCCATCAGTTTGGGGGGGCTAGCTCTCGAGACCCAGTACTTC. V and J are TRBV10-3 and TRBJ2-5; weak D call: TRBD2 (7 bases). This CDR3 contains 15 residues. With 5 bases removed from V and 5 bases from J, the gap between germline ends came to 18 bases. Germline values: CDR1 ENHRY, CDR2 SYGVKD.

This sequence joins TRBV5-4 and TRBJ2-5; TRBD2 is a possible D gene (6 bases). CDR1 and CDR2 from the germline V gene are SGHNT and YYREEE (reference sequence). Trimming stripped 2 bases from V and 10 bases from J, with 18 bases between. This CDR3 has 14 residues. The CDR3 DNA reads TGTGCCAGCAGCTTTCCGAAAATCGGGACTTACCAGTACTTC. It yields the protein CASSFPKIGTYQYF.

The genes are TRBV6-6 and TRBJ1-2; D ambiguous. The CDR3 is 13 residues long. Trimming left V 8 bases short and J 2 bases short, with 12 bases between. Germline CDR1 is MNHNY and CDR2 is SVGAGI (reference sequence). CDR3 coding DNA: TGTGCCAGCTCGACGGGTACAAACTATGGCTACACCTTC. This codes for CASSTGTNYGYTF.

The chain carries TRBV7-9 and TRBJ2-1; possible D gene TRBD2, 5 bases. Trimming removed 2 bases at V and 3 bases at J, with 8 bases between. Germline V gene lookup returns CDR1 SEHNR and CDR2 FQNEAQ (reference sequence). The CDR3 contains 14 residues. The CDR3 is CASSLTGSYNEQFF. In DNA form, the CDR3 reads TGTGCCAGCAGCTTAACGGGAAGCTACAATGAGCAGTTCTTC.

Written as DNA, the CDR3 is TGTGCCAGCAGTTCCCCCGGGACAGGGGGGAGGTATGGCTACACCTTC. This gives the protein CASSSPGTGGRYGYTF. The chain has TRBV28 and TRBJ1-2; 11 nucleotides line up with TRBD1. The V gene's germline CDR1 is MDHEN and CDR2 SYDVKM. V dropped 4 bases and J dropped 5; count of bases not matched to a gene: 9. This CDR3 is built from 16 residues.

This sequence joins TRBV7-3 and TRBJ1-6; D is possibly TRBD1 (5 bases). The V end was cut by 6 bases, the J end by 7 bases, with 13 bases between. Germline loops: CDR1 SGHTA, CDR2 FQGTGA. The CDR3 spans 14 residues. CDR3 loop: CASRGGAQNSPLHF. The CDR3 DNA follows: TGTGCCAGCAGAGGAGGGGCGCAGAATTCACCCCTCCACTTT.

This rearrangement joins TRBV30 to TRBJ1-6; 8 bases match TRBD1. Germline values: CDR1 GTSNPN, CDR2 SVGIG (reference sequence). The CDR3 is made up of 14 amino acids. V lost 3 bases, J lost 9 bases, and 7 bases stayed unmatched. CDR3: CAWRTRTGFSPLHF. CDR3 DNA: TGTGCCTGGAGAACGAGGACAGGGTTTTCACCCCTCCACTTT.

The chain employs TRBV11-3 and TRBJ2-1, with D unclear. Trimming cost V 0 bases and J 8 bases, with 14 bases left between them. This CDR3 has 15 amino acids. Germline V CDR1 and CDR2: SGHNT, YENEEA. The CDR3 DNA is TGTGCCAGCAGCTTAGAAACCCCCCCCCTAGATGAGCAGTTCTTC. It yields the protein CASSLETPPLDEQFF. The whole variable domain, remainder taken from reference TRBV11-3 and TRBJ2-1, is EAGVVQSPRYKIIEKKQPVAFWCNPISGHNTLYWYLQNLGQGPELLIRYENEEAVDDSQLPKDRFSAERLKGVDSTLKIQPAELGDSAVYLCASSLETPPLDEQFFGPGTRLTVL.

V gene TRBV6-5 combines with J gene TRBJ2-1, with 8 bases that match TRBD1. Per the germline V gene, CDR1 is MNHEY and CDR2 is SVGAGI. V lost 6 bases to trimming and J lost 9 bases; unmatched junction nucleotides: 4. This CDR3 comprises 12 residues. Here the CDR3 DNA reads TGTGCCAGCAGGCAGGGGGCCGGTGAGCAGTTCTTC. It translates to CASRQGAGEQFF.

CDR3 nucleotides: TGTGCCAGCAGTGAGTCTGTTTCCAGTCAGCCCCAGCATTTT. Its translation is CASSESVSSQPQHF. This chain uses TRBV2 with TRBJ1-5; no definite D call. CDR3 size: 14 residues. CDR1 is SNHLY and CDR2 is FYNNEI in the germline V gene. Trimming removed 3 bases at V and 6 bases at J, with 12 bases between.

The CDR3 bases are TGTGCCAGCAGCTCAACGCAGGCCTACGAGCAGTACTTC. Protein sequence: CASSSTQAYEQYF. The chain combines TRBV5-5 with TRBJ2-7; D ambiguous. The CDR3 sequence is 13 residues long. V gave up 3 bases and J gave up 2 bases, with 9 bases separating them. CDR1 and CDR2 (germline): SGHKS, YYEKEE (reference sequence).